This T cell receptor beta chain emerged from a study of blood T cells in healthy people across ages. Turning to the study itself: Template switching retrieved approximately one barcoded beta molecule for each two T cells.

Through a sample-barcoded 5' primer and a J-beta primer mix, a second PCR was run for 7 to 11 cycles. A single record per CDR3 protein comes from TCRdb applying MiXCR to the 5' RACE reads. This sample yields around 1,500,000 distinct CDR3 sequences, of which over 25% are seen a single time; 7.7% belongs to the top ten. Every donor gave approximately 10 milliliters of peripheral blood. Germline V gene data show CDR1 as LGHDT and CDR2 as YNNKEL (reference sequence). CDR3 length: 16 amino acids. The junction had 12 bases not matched to a gene; V was cut back by 0 bases and J by 8 bases. The genes are TRBV3-1 and TRBJ1-1; 7 nucleotides align to TRBD1. The TCR comes from a woman aged 30 to 39 in good health. Sequencing was carried out using blood. CDR3 coding DNA: TGTGCCAGCAGCCAAGATCTCAGGCAGGGGGACGTGGAAGCTTTCTTT. It yields the protein CASSQDLRQGDVEAFF.